The clone carrying this TCR beta chain was observed at least ten times. These data belong to a study of CD8 T cells in ankylosing spondylitis. TCRdb independently ran MiXCR on the 5' RACE reads; one entry per CDR3 protein. The repertoire holds around 230,000 distinct CDR3 sequences, around 8% seen once, with roughly 4.9% in the top ten. CDR3 length: 16 amino acids. CDR1 is MNHEY, CDR2 SVGAGI, per germline. V lost 4 bases to trimming and J lost 0 bases; unmatched junction nucleotides: 7. The specimen sequenced was blood, either unsorted or a sorted T cell fraction (not recorded which). The V gene is TRBV6-5, the J gene TRBJ2-7, with TRBD1 matching over 9 bases. The sequence came from a female donor with ankylosing spondylitis or in good health (not recorded which). In nucleotides, the CDR3 is TGTGCCAGCAGTTCCGCAACAGGGGGCCCCTCCTACGAGCAGTACTTC. The encoded protein is CASSSATGGPSYEQYF.